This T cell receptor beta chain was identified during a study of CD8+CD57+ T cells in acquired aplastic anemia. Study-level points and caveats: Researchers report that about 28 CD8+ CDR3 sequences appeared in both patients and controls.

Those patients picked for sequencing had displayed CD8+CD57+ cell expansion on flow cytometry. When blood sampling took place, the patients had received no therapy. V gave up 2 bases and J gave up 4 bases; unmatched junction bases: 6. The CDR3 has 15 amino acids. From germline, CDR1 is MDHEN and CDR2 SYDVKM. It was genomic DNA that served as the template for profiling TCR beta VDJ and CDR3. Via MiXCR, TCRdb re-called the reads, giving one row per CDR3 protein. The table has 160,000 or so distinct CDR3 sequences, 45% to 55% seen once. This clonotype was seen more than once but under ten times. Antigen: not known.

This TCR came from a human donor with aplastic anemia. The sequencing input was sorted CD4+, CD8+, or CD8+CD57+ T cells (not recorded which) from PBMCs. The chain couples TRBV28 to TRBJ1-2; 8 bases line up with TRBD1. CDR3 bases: TGTGCCAGCAGTTTAACGGACAGGGAACCCTATGGCTACACCTTC. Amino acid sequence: CASSLTDREPYGYTF.